This is a list of T cell receptor beta chains from one sample in a study of cytomegalovirus exposure and HLA in healthy donors. Data came from immunoSEQ multiplex PCR; TCRdb stores just in-frame clones and leaves some out. Of roughly 240,000 clones in the sample, roughly 78% were seen once. What was sequenced was PBMCs. The receptors were sampled from a boy under 18 in good health and CMV-seronegative. Both conserved end residues are part of each CDR3. Fields, in order: clone size, J gene, V gene, D gene, CDR3 protein, CDR3 DNA. D genes are given only for firm matches. Part of the rows lack a size; the others show once, few, many or a class for expanded clones.

. | TRBJ2-7 | TRBV2 | TRBD1 | CASMDREASYEQYF | TGTGCCAGCATGGACAGGGAGGCGTCGTACGAGCAGTACTTC
. | TRBJ2-1 | TRBV27 | TRBD2 | CASSVFLGGGTYNEQFF | TGTGCCAGCAGTGTATTTCTGGGGGGGGGAACCTACAATGAGCAGTTCTTC
. | TRBJ1-1 | TRBV10-2 | TRBD1 | CASSNAPGTGVKAEAFF | TGCGCCAGCAGTAATGCGCCCGGGACAGGGGTTAAGGCTGAAGCTTTCTTT
. | TRBJ2-6 | TRBV10-3 | . | CAISDLSGANVLTF | TGTGCCATCAGTGACCTATCTGGGGCCAACGTCCTGACTTTC
once | TRBJ2-7 | TRBV18 | TRBD2 | CASSTTSGGTYEQYF | TGTGCCAGCTCAACGACTAGCGGAGGAACCTACGAGCAGTACTTC
. | TRBJ2-7 | TRBV7-2 | TRBD1 | CASSVDRGGEQYF | TGTGCCAGCAGCGTTGACAGGGGGGGAGAGCAGTACTTC
. | TRBJ2-1 | TRBV18 | TRBD1 | CASSFGTGGYNEQFF | TGTGCCAGCTCATTCGGGACAGGGGGATACAATGAGCAGTTCTTC
. | TRBJ1-2 | TRBV19 | TRBD1 | CASSVDRGRYGYTF | TGTGCCAGTAGTGTCGACAGGGGGCGCTATGGCTACACCTTC
. | TRBJ2-2 | TRBV5-1 | TRBD2 | CASSLGLRGGEPFF | TGCGCCAGCAGCTTGGGACTCCGGGGGGGGGAGCCGTTTTTT
. | TRBJ2-7 | TRBV6-5 | . | CASSYGRVYEQYF | TGTGCCAGCAGTTATGGCAGGGTGTACGAGCAGTACTTC
. | TRBJ2-1 | TRBV6-6 | . | CASSYFSGNEQFF | TGTGCCAGCAGTTACTTTAGCGGTAATGAGCAGTTCTTC
. | TRBJ1-1 | TRBV29-1 | . | CSVVFRFGTEAFF | TGCAGCGTTGTCTTTCGCTTCGGCACTGAAGCTTTCTTT
. | TRBJ1-1 | TRBV2 | . | CASSEAKFSGREAFF | TGTGCCAGCAGTGAAGCTAAGTTCAGCGGACGTGAAGCTTTCTTT
. | TRBJ1-4 | TRBV10-3 | . | CAISDQEGPNVNEKLFF | TGTGCCATCAGTGATCAGGAGGGCCCCAATGTGAATGAAAAACTGTTTTTT
. | TRBJ2-2 | TRBV4-1 | . | CASSQVGGKELFF | TGCGCCAGCAGCCAAGTGGGGGGAAAAGAGCTGTTTTTT
. | TRBJ2-1 | TRBV30 | TRBD2 | CAWSLGGTSNEQFF | TGTGCCTGGAGTCTGGGAGGGACCTCCAATGAGCAGTTCTTC
. | TRBJ2-7 | TRBV19 | . | CASSSGMGPYEQYF | TGTGCCAGTAGTTCGGGTATGGGGCCCTACGAGCAGTACTTC
. | TRBJ1-2 | TRBV25-1 | . | CASSEYFEGLNYGYTF | TGTGCCAGCAGTGAATATTTCGAGGGATTAAACTATGGCTACACCTTC
few | TRBJ2-3 | TRBV6-6 | . | CASSSSRDTQYF | TGTGCCAGCAGCTCGTCCAGAGATACGCAGTATTTT
. | TRBJ1-1 | TRBV5-1 | . | CNRVRTEAFF | TGTAACAGGGTAAGGACTGAAGCTTTCTTT
. | TRBJ2-4 | TRBV5-1 | TRBD1 | CASSLGPRSGRGNF | TGCGCCAGCAGCTTGGGTCCTCGGTCCGGCAGGGGGAATTTC
. | TRBJ2-7 | TRBV5-1 | TRBD1 | CASSSDTGQAYEQYF | TGCGCCAGCAGCTCGGACACGGGACAGGCTTACGAGCAGTACTTC
. | TRBJ2-7 | TRBV11-3 | TRBD1 | CASSLESGGISYEQYF | TGTGCCAGCAGCTTAGAGTCAGGGGGCATCTCCTACGAGCAGTACTTC
. | TRBJ2-5 | TRBV15 | . | CATSRGLPQTQYF | TGTGCCACCAGCAGAGGACTACCCCAGACCCAGTACTTC
. | TRBJ2-3 | TRBV11-3 | . | CASSPEGVTQYF | TGTGCCAGCAGCCCTGAGGGAGTTACGCAGTATTTT
. | TRBJ1-1 | TRBV5-1 | . | CASSFSSLDTEAFF | TGCGCCAGCAGCTTTAGTAGCCTGGACACTGAAGCTTTCTTT
. | TRBJ2-7 | TRBV6-1 | TRBD1 | CASQNRGRGSYEQYF | TGTGCCAGTCAAAACAGGGGGCGCGGGTCCTACGAGCAGTACTTC
. | TRBJ2-1 | TRBV27 | . | CASSSPGHNYNEQFF | TGTGCCAGCAGTTCCCCGGGACATAATTACAATGAGCAGTTCTTC
few | TRBJ2-7 | TRBV4-1 | TRBD1 | CASSQIEGAGPLYEQYF | TGCGCCAGCAGCCAAATAGAGGGGGCAGGCCCCCTCTACGAGCAGTACTTC
once | TRBJ2-3 | TRBV5-4 | . | CASKHTGQLTDTQYF | TGTGCCAGCAAACACACAGGACAGTTAACAGATACGCAGTATTTT
. | TRBJ2-7 | TRBV6-6 | . | CASSYSPQDEQYF | TGTGCCAGCAGTTACTCTCCCCAGGACGAGCAGTACTTC
. | TRBJ1-3 | TRBV7-9 | TRBD1 | CASSPRQGSATGNTIYF | TGTGCCAGCAGCCCGAGACAGGGATCTGCAACTGGAAACACCATATATTTT
. | TRBJ1-2 | TRBV11-3 | TRBD1 | CASSLVRDSGLDGYTF | TGTGCCAGCAGCTTAGTCAGGGACAGCGGGTTAGATGGCTACACCTTC
once | TRBJ1-3 | TRBV30 | . | CAWSRGMTGNTIYF | TGTGCCTGGAGTAGGGGAATGACTGGAAACACCATATATTTT
. | TRBJ2-7 | TRBV11-2 | TRBD2 | CASSTMPAGPTYEQYF | TGTGCCAGCAGCACCATGCCAGCGGGGCCCACCTACGAGCAGTACTTC
. | TRBJ2-7 | TRBV4-1 | TRBD2 | CASSQGPRSGGMSYEQYF | TGCGCCAGCAGCCAAGGGCCCCGGAGCGGGGGGATGTCCTACGAGCAGTACTTC
. | TRBJ2-3 | TRBV10-3 | TRBD1 | CAISNRGSTDTQYF | TGTGCCATCAGTAACAGGGGAAGCACAGATACGCAGTATTTT
. | TRBJ2-3 | TRBV11-3 | TRBD2 | CARYRREDTDTQYF | TGTGCCCGATACCGGCGGGAGGACACAGATACGCAGTATTTT
few | TRBJ1-2 | TRBV19 | . | CASIYAGGYTF | TGTGCCAGTATCTATGCAGGGGGCTACACCTTC
. | TRBJ1-2 | TRBV7-9 | TRBD1 | CASSLNGQGGYTF | TGTGCCAGCAGCTTAAATGGACAGGGTGGCTACACCTTC
. | TRBJ1-1 | TRBV10-3 | . | CAISEGWGSKNTEAFF | TGTGCCATCAGTGAGGGCTGGGGCAGTAAGAACACTGAAGCTTTCTTT
. | TRBJ2-3 | TRBV29-1 | TRBD2 | CSVEQAGGVDTQYF | TGCAGCGTTGAGCAAGCGGGAGGGGTAGATACGCAGTATTTT
. | TRBJ1-3 | TRBV19 | . | CASSFQGSVISKHF | TGTGCCAGTAGTTTCCAGGGGTCAGTAATAAGCAAGCATTTT
. | TRBJ1-1 | TRBV18 | . | CASSPPSGPNTEAFF | TGTGCCAGCTCACCACCGTCAGGGCCGAACACTGAAGCTTTCTTT
. | TRBJ1-1 | TRBV9 | . | CASSVEQGDLEAFF | TGTGCCAGCAGTGTGGAACAGGGAGACCTTGAAGCTTTCTTT
. | TRBJ1-1 | TRBV7-9 | . | CASSSDTSVRHTEAFF | TGTGCCAGCAGCTCGGACACGTCCGTTAGACACACTGAAGCTTTCTTT
. | TRBJ2-7 | TRBV7-6 | TRBD1 | CASSVTGEGYEQYF | TGTGCCAGCAGCGTAACAGGGGAAGGGTACGAGCAGTACTTC
. | TRBJ2-1 | TRBV11-3 | TRBD2 | CASSYLYRGGEQFF | TGTGCCAGCAGCTACCTCTACCGGGGGGGGGAGCAGTTCTTC
. | TRBJ1-2 | TRBV27 | . | CASSLYTGYGYTF | TGTGCCAGCAGTTTATACACAGGCTATGGCTACACCTTC
. | TRBJ1-1 | TRBV19 | . | CASSFAGVLSTEAFF | TGTGCCAGTAGTTTTGCCGGGGTCCTTAGCACTGAAGCTTTCTTT
. | TRBJ2-3 | TRBV9 | TRBD1 | CASSVAKDRAGTQYF | TGTGCCAGCAGCGTAGCGAAGGACAGGGCAGGTACGCAGTATTTT
. | TRBJ1-1 | TRBV5-1 | . | CASSARGPEAFF | TGCGCCAGCAGCGCGCGGGGCCCTGAAGCTTTCTTT
. | TRBJ1-4 | TRBV2 | TRBD1 | CASRALHGTGKLFF | TGTGCCAGCAGAGCCCTGCATGGGACAGGAAAACTGTTTTTT
. | TRBJ2-7 | TRBV29-1 | . | CSVEDGGSYEQYF | TGCAGCGTTGAAGATGGCGGCTCCTACGAGCAGTACTTC
. | TRBJ2-7 | TRBV28 | . | CASGWQGSSYEQYF | TGTGCCAGCGGGTGGCAGGGGAGCTCCTACGAGCAGTACTTC
once | TRBJ1-4 | TRBV4-1 | TRBD1 | CASSHSGGWEKLFF | TGCGCCAGCAGCCACTCAGGGGGTTGGGAAAAACTGTTTTTT